Given below is one T cell receptor (beta chain) in context. This clonotype was seen only a few times. Its binding antigen is unknown. No qualities accompany the bases; no much larger clone lies one base away. The treatment or condition label, as the study defines it: live attenuated yellow fever vaccine strain. At every blood-draw timepoint, two biological replicates of bulk PBMCs were collected. A standard Ficoll-Paque protocol was used to isolate PBMCs from peripheral blood. TriZol was used to extract RNA from bulk PBMCs, from CD4 and CD8 fractions, and from dextramer-positive and dextramer-negative fractions. These data are taken from a study of T cells after yellow fever vaccination (dated by TCRdb to about 2019). Concerning the study at large: The SMART-Seq v4 Ultra Low Input RNA kit was used to prepare libraries from fractions with low cell numbers. To follow T-cell clones before and after primary and booster YFV17D yellow fever vaccination, bulk TCR alpha and beta repertoires were sequenced over time. The cohort comprised two healthy male donors, one aged 18 to 30 and one aged 30 to 40 years. Bulk PBMC replicates and cell subsets were isolated from blood drawn at multiple timepoints before and after both primary and secondary immunization. Overall study outcomes, separate from this receptor: The study included only two donors, which limits how far the findings can be generalized. A small share of clonotypes was detected in both CD4 and CD8 compartments, with the overlap likely arising from convergent recombination. Computational filtering was needed because FACS-sorted repertoires could contain abundant contaminating clonotypes from the bulk population. After the booster, most clones that had expanded after primary vaccination were detected again (around 97% of CD4 and around 88% of CD8), suggesting broad maintenance of memory. Compared with the primary T-cell response, the secondary T-cell response was faster but weaker, reaching its peak on day 5 rather than on day 15.

CDR1 SGHTA and CDR2 FQGNSA are derived from the germline V gene. The CDR3 contains 16 residues, cysteine and phenylalanine counted. The kept DNA is CDR3 alone, 48 bases in frame from the first base. After removal of 1 base from V and 6 bases from J, the junction retains 6 bases not matched to a gene. Synthesis of TCR cDNA relied on 5'RACE template switching, a step that introduced a universal primer site along with unique molecular identifiers. Priming of cDNA synthesis was performed from both the TCR alpha and TCR beta constant segments. Library amplification involved two PCR steps, and the second step added sample barcodes and sequencing adapters. Libraries were sequenced on Illumina HiSeq 2500 (2x100 bp) or NovaSeq (2x150 bp). In the original analysis: Demultiplexing of reads and collapsing into UMI consensus sequences were performed with MIGEC, and V(D)J alignment was carried out with MiXCR. Using edgeR on replicate PBMC samples, clonotypes were called vaccine-responding if FDR was below 0.01 and the log2 fold change was above 5 up to day 15. CD4 or CD8 identity was assigned to each bulk clonotype according to whether the clonotype was present at higher abundance in the sequenced CD4 repertoire or the sequenced CD8 repertoire. Using fastp trimming at Q25 and MiXCR clonotype assembly, TCRdb reanalyzed the public sequencing data and kept in-frame beta chains. CDR3 protein duplicates are merged, each entry listing the most common genes and DNA. TCRdb, not the authors, supplied the V and J calls. For this sample there are some 550,000 distinct CDR3 sequences; roughly 19% appear just once. 13% to 15% of the sample is held by the ten biggest clonotypes.

The receptor comes from a man aged 30 to 45 who received the YFV17D yellow fever vaccine. The sample consisted of PBMCs, taken 15 days after the yellow fever booster vaccination. Here the chain combines TRBV7-2 and TRBJ2-3; TRBD2 lines up with 11 middle nucleotides. The bases read TGTGCCAGCAGCTTAGAACTAGCGGGAGCGCGGGATACGCAGTATTTT. Translated, it reads CASSLELAGARDTQYF. Reference TRBV7-2 and TRBJ2-3 genes cover what lies past the CDR3, so the full variable domain is GAGVSQSPSNKVTEKGKDVELRCDPISGHTALYWYRQSLGQGLEFLIYFQGNSAPDKSGLPSDRFSAERTGGSVSTLTIQRTQQEDSAVYLCASSLELAGARDTQYFGPGTRLTVL.